This TCR beta chain was profiled in a study of T cells in Graves' hyperthyroidism and ophthalmopathy. Amplification of TCR beta CDR3 regions used RNA as the template. First-round RT-PCR with HTBI primers amplified the TCR CDR3 region. TCRdb re-called the multiplex PCR reads with MiXCR, one entry per CDR3 protein. The sample records fewer than 700,000 distinct CDR3 sequences, 17% being singletons. V lost 2 bases and J 8 bases, leaving 12 bases between the germline ends. CDR1 SEHNR and CDR2 FQNEAQ come from the germline V gene (reference sequence). The length of the CDR3 is 13 residues. This sequence originates from a woman in her late teens or twenties with Graves' ophthalmopathy. The chain links TRBV7-9 to TRBJ1-2; weak D call: TRBD1 (6 bases). Sample: blood. DNA for the CDR3: TGTGCCAGCAGCTTACAGGGGAAGGAGGGCTACACCTTC. It translates to CASSLQGKEGYTF.